The 25 T cell receptor beta chains below come from one sample, sequenced in a study of Graves' ophthalmopathy and Graves' hyperthyroidism. Amplified material comprised TCR beta CDR3 regions derived from RNA transcripts. Second-round multiplex PCR came after a first-round RT-PCR that employed HTBI primers. TCRdb used MiXCR to reprocess the multiplex PCR reads, holding one entry per CDR3 protein. The sample holds around 1.1 million distinct CDR3 sequences, about two fifths seen once. Sequencing input: peripheral blood or thyroid tissue (not recorded which). These receptors all come from an adult man with Graves' hyperthyroidism.

The J gene is TRBJ1-2, the V gene TRBV4-1; weak D call: TRBD1 (6 bases). Germline V CDR1 and CDR2: MGHRA, YSYEKL. The CDR3 covers 15 residues. Trimming removed 1 base at V and 4 bases at J, with 13 bases between. CDR3 nucleotides: TGCGCCAGCAGCCAAGTTTTGGGGGGCGCCTATGGCTACACCTTC. It encodes CASSQVLGGAYGYTF.

The chain recombines TRBV9 with TRBJ1-4; D not certain. Trimming cost V 4 bases and J 2 bases, with 12 bases left between them. This CDR3 spans 15 amino acids. The germline V gene has CDR1 SGDLS and CDR2 YYNGEE. The CDR3 sequence: CASSPSSGTNEKLFF. CDR3 DNA: TGTGCCAGCAGCCCATCCTCCGGGACTAATGAAAAACTGTTTTTT.

The rearrangement links TRBV4-2 to TRBJ2-5; D is undetermined. V lost 4 bases and J 9 bases, leaving 3 bases between the germline ends. The CDR3 has 9 residues. Germline V gene lookup returns CDR1 LGHNA and CDR2 YNFKEQ. The CDR3 DNA sequence: TGTGCCAGCAGCCCCTCCCAGTACTTC. Translating gives CASSPSQYF.

In its sample, this clonotype was seen many times. In DNA form, the CDR3 reads TGTGCCAGCAGCTTACAAAGCGGGAGGGCGAACGAGCAGTACTTC. Translated, it gives CASSLQSGRANEQYF. The J gene is TRBJ2-7, the V gene TRBV7-8; 10 positions agree with TRBD2. Germline CDR1 reads SGHVS; CDR2 reads FQNEAQ. V shed 2 bases and J 5 bases; nucleotides not matched to a gene: 6. This CDR3 has 15 amino acids.

This clonotype occurred many times. The chain carries TRBV2 and TRBJ2-7; D unresolved. Deletions cut 5 bases from V and 13 bases from J, with 21 bases between. This CDR3 has 13 residues. CDR1 and CDR2 (germline): SNHLY, FYNNEI. DNA of the CDR3: TGTGCCAGCAGTTCCTACGACTCCCGGTCCGGCTACTTC. Its translation is CASSSYDSRSGYF.

The CDR3 reads CSARVRTGTEAFF. DNA for the CDR3: TGCAGTGCTAGAGTTCGTACGGGCACTGAAGCTTTCTTT. The chain uses TRBV20-1 and TRBJ1-1; D not certain. V was trimmed by 1 base and J by 4 bases, leaving 10 bases between them. Germline V gene lookup returns CDR1 DFQATT and CDR2 SNEGSKA (reference sequence). CDR3 length equals 13 residues.

The chain joins TRBV7-2 to TRBJ1-2; no reliable D call. This CDR3 has 14 amino acids. The ends were cut back, 4 bases at V and 4 bases at J, with 13 bases in the middle. CDR1 and CDR2 (germline): SGHTA, FQGNSA. CDR3 in amino acids: CASSSNHNGYGYTF. CDR3 DNA: TGTGCCAGCAGCTCGAACCACAATGGCTATGGCTACACCTTC.

With respect to this clonotype: Mismatch with germline at one junction end may stem from a read error. V gene TRBV6-1 combines with J gene TRBJ2-7, with D perhaps assigned TRBD1 or TRBD2 (5 bases each). CDR1 and CDR2 (germline): MNHNS, SASEGT. The CDR3 is 15 amino acids. For the CDR3, the DNA is TGCGCCAGCAGCCAAGATCGTGGCAGGGAGTACGAGCAGTACTTC. Translating it yields CASSQDRGREYEQYF.

This sequence joins TRBV9 and TRBJ2-5; D might be TRBD2 (6 bases). Germline values: CDR1 SGDLS, CDR2 YYNGEE. The ends were cut back, 4 bases at V and 4 bases at J, with 20 bases in the middle. CDR3 length: 16 residues. The CDR3 DNA sequence: TGTGCCAGCAGCTTAGAAGGGGCGGGGAGACGAGAGACCCAGTACTTC. Its translation: CASSLEGAGRRETQYF.

This clonotype was observed at least ten times. The chain uses TRBV29-1 and TRBJ2-2, with D tentatively TRBD1 (6 bases). V gave up 7 bases and J gave up 7 bases, with 13 bases separating them. The CDR3 runs to 12 residues. Per the germline V gene, CDR1 is SQVTM and CDR2 is ANQGSEA. The CDR3 region is CSGTGKNGELFF. CDR3 sequence (DNA): TGCAGCGGTACAGGGAAAAACGGGGAGCTGTTTTTT.

This clonotype was seen more than once but under ten times. The chain couples TRBV3-1 to TRBJ2-5, with 8 nucleotides matching TRBD2. The trim removed 3 bases at V and 5 bases at J, leaving 8 bases unmatched. CDR1 is LGHDT, CDR2 YNNKEL, per germline (reference sequence). This CDR3 spans 15 amino acids. CDR3 coding DNA: TGTGCCAGCAGCCAGGGACTAGTGCGAGGGGAGACCCAGTACTTC. It encodes CASSQGLVRGETQYF.

The genes are TRBV6-6 and TRBJ1-6; 9 bases are a match to TRBD1. CDR1 is MNHNY, CDR2 SVGAGI, per germline (reference sequence). V was pared by 3 bases and J by 7 bases, with 7 bases of the junction left unmatched. CDR3 length equals 16 residues. CDR3 in amino acids: CASSYPGQGFNSPLHF. The CDR3 nucleotides read TGTGCCAGCAGTTATCCCGGACAGGGGTTCAATTCACCCCTCCACTTT.

The chain has TRBV29-1 and TRBJ2-5, with D unresolved. Germline loops: CDR1 SQVTM, CDR2 ANQGSEA. This CDR3 comprises 12 residues. Trimming pared 2 bases from V and 3 bases from J, leaving 7 bases between. Here the CDR3 DNA reads TGCAGCGTTGAAATGGGGAAAGAGACCCAGTACTTC. Translating gives CSVEMGKETQYF.

This clonotype came up many times. The chain links TRBV12-3 or TRBV12-4 to TRBJ1-2, with TRBD1 identical over 9 bases. V lost 6 bases and J lost 1; bases outside the gene matches: 12. The CDR3 covers 17 residues. CDR3 protein: CASRPSIGTGSNYGYTF. Here the CDR3 DNA reads TGTGCCAGCAGACCCTCGATAGGGACAGGGAGTAACTATGGCTACACCTTC.

V and J are TRBV29-1 and TRBJ1-2, with 11 bases lining up with TRBD1. This CDR3 has 12 amino acids. J lost 5 bases, V lost 8 bases, and 4 bases had no gene match. Germline CDR1 is SQVTM and CDR2 is ANQGSEA. CDR3 sequence (DNA): TGCAGCTTAGGGACAGGGGGTTATGGCTACACCTTC. It specifies CSLGTGGYGYTF.

This clonotype was counted a single time. This sequence joins TRBV28 and TRBJ1-1; a possible D gene is TRBD1 (5 bases). V lost 1 base, J lost 1 base, and 16 bases lay in between. The CDR3 covers 17 residues. Germline V lookup: CDR1 MDHEN, CDR2 SYDVKM. The CDR3 protein is CASSLSAGTAENTEAFF. CDR3 in DNA: TGTGCCAGCAGTTTATCCGCCGGGACCGCCGAGAACACTGAAGCTTTCTTT.

The J gene is TRBJ2-7, the V gene TRBV12-3 or TRBV12-4; 12 positions match TRBD2. J gave up 0 bases and V 8 bases, and 5 bases lay outside the gene matches. The CDR3 covers 15 residues. DNA of the CDR3: TGTGCCAGCGGCTTGACTAGCGGGAGCTCCTACGAGCAGTACTTC. Protein product: CASGLTSGSSYEQYF.

This clonotype was observed a handful of times. This chain joins TRBV25-1 and TRBJ1-2; 8 nucleotides align to TRBD1. Germline-derived CDR1 and CDR2 are MGHDK and SYGVNS. With V trimmed by 2 bases and J by 8 bases, 28 bases remained unmatched. This CDR3 has 21 amino acids. The CDR3 here is CASSEGVSARTGKERRGGYTF. The CDR3, as DNA: TGTGCCAGCAGTGAAGGGGTTTCGGCAAGGACAGGGAAGGAACGGAGAGGAGGCTACACCTTC.

About this clonotype: This could be a read error, since a much larger clone is one nucleotide away. The rearrangement joins TRBV29-1 to TRBJ2-2; D call uncertain. CDR3 size: 12 residues. Germline CDR1 reads SQVTM; CDR2 reads ANQGSEA. The V and J ends lost 7 bases and 5 bases respectively, with 11 bases between them. CDR3 bases: TGCAGCGCTGACGCTGGTACCGGGGAGCTGTTTTTT. It codes for CSADAGTGELFF.

This chain uses TRBV2 with TRBJ1-2; D uncertain. Germline values: CDR1 SNHLY, CDR2 FYNNEI. CDR3 length: 14 residues. Trimming stripped 3 bases from V and 3 bases from J, with 11 bases between. The CDR3 DNA follows: TGTGCCAGCAGTGAGGGCAGATCCCACTATGGCTACACCTTC. Residues: CASSEGRSHYGYTF.

This clonotype occurred a few times. The DNA of the CDR3 is TGCAGTGCACCTCCGGAGACGGGGGCGGGAACCGGGGAGCTGTTTTTT. Its translation: CSAPPETGAGTGELFF. The chain joins TRBV20-1 to TRBJ2-2; D could derive from TRBD1 or TRBD2 (6 bases each). The CDR3 runs 16 residues. V lost 6 bases and J lost 5, with 22 bases in between. Germline V gene sequence: CDR1 DFQATT, CDR2 SNEGSKA (reference sequence).

The chain carries TRBV7-2 and TRBJ2-7, with D hard to call. The CDR3 runs to 16 residues. Looked up from germline, CDR1 is SGHTA and CDR2 is FQGNSA. V lost 1 base and J lost 2, with 15 bases in between. The CDR3 DNA sequence: TGTGCCAGCAGCTTAGATGGGGATTACCCTGCCTACGAGCAGTACTTC. As protein: CASSLDGDYPAYEQYF.

The V and J genes are TRBV29-1 and TRBJ2-5; D not resolved. Deletions cut 8 bases from V and 4 bases from J, with 8 bases between. This CDR3 comprises 10 residues. Germline V gene sequence: CDR1 SQVTM, CDR2 ANQGSEA. This CDR3 reads CSSDLETQYF. The CDR3, as DNA: TGCAGCAGTGATTTAGAGACCCAGTACTTC.

The J gene is TRBJ1-5, the V gene TRBV7-8; 7 bases agree with TRBD1. The CDR3 is 13 residues long. Germline V gene sequence: CDR1 SGHVS, CDR2 FQNEAQ. J lost 7 bases, V lost 10 bases, and 10 bases had no gene match. The CDR3 bases are TGTGCCATCAGTGACAGGGTGGGACAGCCCCAGCATTTT. Translation: CAISDRVGQPQHF.

This clonotype was observed a handful of times. The gene calls are TRBV12-3 or TRBV12-4 and TRBJ2-5, with D perhaps given as TRBD1 or TRBD2 (6 bases each). The CDR3 has 16 residues. Between the trimmed V and J ends, which lost 7 bases and 8 bases, there was a span of 26 bases. The CDR3 nucleotides read TGTGCCAGCAACCCCTATACGACGGGGGCCCGCGCTACCCAGTACTTC. Protein sequence: CASNPYTTGARATQYF.